The 5 T cell receptor beta chains below come from one sample, sequenced in a study of CD8+CD57+ T cells in acquired aplastic anemia. Sequencing was done on patients that had shown CD8+CD57+ cell expansion by flow cytometry. Profiling that covered TCR beta VDJ and CDR3 relied on genomic DNA as its template. In TCRdb, the reads were re-called with MiXCR into one record per CDR3 protein. The top ten clones hold less than 1% of a sample with roughly 500,000 distinct CDR3 sequences, roughly a third of them seen once. The sample was sorted CD4+, CD8+, or CD8+CD57+ T cells (not recorded which) from PBMCs. Every receptor here comes from a human donor with aplastic anemia.

The sample holds many counts of this clonotype. The chain joins TRBV19 to TRBJ1-2; D is uncertain. The CDR3 runs 13 residues. Germline V gives CDR1 LNHDA, CDR2 SQIVND (reference sequence). V lost 5 bases to trimming and J lost 6 bases, with 13 bases between them. The CDR3 loop is CASSPPPPNGYTF. As DNA, the CDR3 is TGTGCCAGTAGTCCGCCCCCACCCAATGGCTACACCTTC.

Many counts were recorded for this clonotype. V gene TRBV9 combines with J gene TRBJ1-4; perhaps TRBD1 as D (6 bases). Per the germline V gene, CDR1 is SGDLS and CDR2 is YYNGEE. The length of the CDR3 is 15 residues. V was shortened by 3 bases and J by 5 bases, with 14 bases between the two germline ends. The CDR3 DNA sequence: TGTGCCAGCAGCGCGACAGGTAGCTTCAATGAAAAACTGTTTTTT. Protein: CASSATGSFNEKLFF. The variable domain in full, with the rest retrieved from reference TRBV9 and TRBJ1-4, is DSGVTQTPKHLITATGQRVTLRCSPRSGDLSVYWYQQSLDQGLQFLIQYYNGEERAKGNILERFSAQQFPDLHSELNLSSLELGDSALYFCASSATGSFNEKLFFGSGTQLSVL.

This clonotype appeared a few times. The chain is built from TRBV6-1 and TRBJ1-1; the match to TRBD1 covers 9 bases. This CDR3 comprises 15 residues. Germline values: CDR1 MNHNS, CDR2 SASEGT. V was clipped by 7 bases and J by 5 bases; unmatched bases: 11. Here the CDR3 reads CASKDTGGAWTEAFF. CDR3 coding DNA: TGTGCCAGCAAAGATACAGGGGGCGCCTGGACTGAAGCTTTCTTT.

Relative to its sample, this clonotype is medium-sized. The chain combines TRBV7-2 with TRBJ1-1; D is undetermined. V was cut by 3 bases and J by 0 bases, with 5 bases left in between. Germline loops: CDR1 SGHTA, CDR2 FQGNSA. The CDR3 contains 13 residues. The CDR3 DNA reads as TGTGCCAGCAGCTTTTCCGTGAACACTGAAGCTTTCTTT. This codes for CASSFSVNTEAFF.

The chain employs TRBV20-1 and TRBJ2-5; possible D gene TRBD2, 7 bases. Germline V lookup: CDR1 DFQATT, CDR2 SNEGSKA (reference sequence). The germline V and J ends were trimmed by 6 bases and 2 bases, with 13 bases remaining between them. CDR3 length: 13 amino acids. Here the CDR3 reads CSAAGAIQETQYF. The CDR3, as DNA: TGCAGTGCCGCGGGGGCCATTCAAGAGACCCAGTACTTC.